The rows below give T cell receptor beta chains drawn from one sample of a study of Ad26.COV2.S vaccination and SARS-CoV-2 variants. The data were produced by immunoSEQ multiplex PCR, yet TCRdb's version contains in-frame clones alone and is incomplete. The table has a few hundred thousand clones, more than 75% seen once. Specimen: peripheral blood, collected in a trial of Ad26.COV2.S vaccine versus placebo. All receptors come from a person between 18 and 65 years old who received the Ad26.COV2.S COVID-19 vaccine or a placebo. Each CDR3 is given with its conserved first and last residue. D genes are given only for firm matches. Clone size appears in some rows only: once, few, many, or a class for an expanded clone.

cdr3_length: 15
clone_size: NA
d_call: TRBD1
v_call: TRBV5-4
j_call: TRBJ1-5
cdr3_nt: TGTGCCAGCAGCTATGGCGGGACAGAAAATCAGCCCCAGCATTTT
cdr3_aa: CASSYGGTENQPQHF

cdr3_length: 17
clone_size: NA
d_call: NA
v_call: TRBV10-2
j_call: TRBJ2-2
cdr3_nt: TGCGCCAGCAGTGTCAGGCTCCCGGGATTTAGGACCGGGGAGCTGTTTTTT
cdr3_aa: CASSVRLPGFRTGELFF

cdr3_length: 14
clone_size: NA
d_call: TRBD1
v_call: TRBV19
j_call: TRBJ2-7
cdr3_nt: TGTGCCAGTAGGGACAGGGGGCACTCCTACGAGCAGTACTTC
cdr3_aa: CASRDRGHSYEQYF

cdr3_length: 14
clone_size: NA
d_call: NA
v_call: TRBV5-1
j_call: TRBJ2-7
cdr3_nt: TGCGCCAGCAGCTTGCGTCCCGCATCCTACGAGCAGTACTTC
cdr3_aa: CASSLRPASYEQYF

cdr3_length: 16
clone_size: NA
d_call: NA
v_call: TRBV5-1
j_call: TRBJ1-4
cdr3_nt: TGCGCCAGCAGCCTGGGAGGCGGCGGAAGAAATGAAAAACTGTTTTTT
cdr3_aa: CASSLGGGGRNEKLFF

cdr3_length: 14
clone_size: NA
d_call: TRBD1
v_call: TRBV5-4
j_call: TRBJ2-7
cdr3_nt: TGTGCCAGCAGCAACCGGGACAGGCCCTACGAGCAGTACTTC
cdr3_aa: CASSNRDRPYEQYF

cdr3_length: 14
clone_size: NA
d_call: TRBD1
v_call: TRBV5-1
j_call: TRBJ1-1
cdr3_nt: TGCGCCAGCAGCTTGGGACAGGGGGCGCGGATGGCTTTCTTT
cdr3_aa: CASSLGQGARMAFF

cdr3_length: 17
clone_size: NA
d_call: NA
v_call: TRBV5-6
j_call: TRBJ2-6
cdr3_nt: TGTGCCAGCAGCTTGTCAGCACGGATCTCTGGGGCCAACGTCCTGACTTTC
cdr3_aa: CASSLSARISGANVLTF

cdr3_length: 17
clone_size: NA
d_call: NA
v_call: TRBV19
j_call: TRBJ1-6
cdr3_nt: TGTGCCAGTAGTCCCTGGACAGCGGGGGGCCATAATTCACCCCTCCACTTT
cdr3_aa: CASSPWTAGGHNSPLHF

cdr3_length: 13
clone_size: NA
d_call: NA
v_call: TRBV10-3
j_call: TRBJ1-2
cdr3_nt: TGTGCCATCAGTCCACAGGGAAACTATGGCTACACCTTC
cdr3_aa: CAISPQGNYGYTF

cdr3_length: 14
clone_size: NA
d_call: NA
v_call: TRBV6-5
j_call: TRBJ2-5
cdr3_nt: TGTGCCAGCTCGAGGGGGGGGAACCAAGAGACCCAGTACTTC
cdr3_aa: CASSRGGNQETQYF

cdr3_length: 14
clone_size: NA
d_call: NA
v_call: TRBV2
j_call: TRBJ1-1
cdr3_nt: TGTGCCAGCAGAGAGAATATAGGGGACACTGAAGCTTTCTTT
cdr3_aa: CASRENIGDTEAFF

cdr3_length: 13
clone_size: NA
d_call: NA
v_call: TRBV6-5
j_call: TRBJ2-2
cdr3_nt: TGTGCCGGCCTGGGGGTGAACACCGGGGAGCTGTTTTTT
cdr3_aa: CAGLGVNTGELFF

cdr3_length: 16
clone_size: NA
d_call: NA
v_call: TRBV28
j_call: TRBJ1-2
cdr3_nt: TGTGCCAGCAGCCGCTCCCGAGGGTCCGCCGGCGGCGGCTACACCTTC
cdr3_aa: CASSRSRGSAGGGYTF

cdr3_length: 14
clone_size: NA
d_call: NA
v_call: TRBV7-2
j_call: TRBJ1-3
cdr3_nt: TGTGCCAGCAGCTTAGGAGGGTACGGAAACACCATATATTTT
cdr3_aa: CASSLGGYGNTIYF

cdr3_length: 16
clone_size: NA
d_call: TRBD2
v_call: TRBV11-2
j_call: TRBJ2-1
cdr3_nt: TGTGCCAGCAGCTTAACGGTGCGGGGGACTAGGGATGAGCAGTTCTTC
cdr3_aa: CASSLTVRGTRDEQFF

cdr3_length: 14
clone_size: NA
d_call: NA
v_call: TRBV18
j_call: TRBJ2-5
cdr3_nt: TGTGCCAGCTCACCAGGAGGGGGGCAAGAGACCCAGTACTTC
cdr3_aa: CASSPGGGQETQYF

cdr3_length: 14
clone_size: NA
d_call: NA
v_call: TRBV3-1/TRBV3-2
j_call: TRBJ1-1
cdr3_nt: TGTGCCAGCAGCCAAGCAGTACTTGAACCTGAAGCTTTCTTT
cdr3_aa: CASSQAVLEPEAFF

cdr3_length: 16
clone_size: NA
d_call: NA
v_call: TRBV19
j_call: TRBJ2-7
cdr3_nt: TGTGCCAGTAGTCCATACCCCCGAATGACACAGCACGAGCAGTACTTC
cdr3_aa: CASSPYPRMTQHEQYF

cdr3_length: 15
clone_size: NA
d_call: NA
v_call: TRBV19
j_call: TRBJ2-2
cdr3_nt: TGTGCCAGTAGTAACCAGGGGTCGGGGTCCGGGGAGCTGTTTTTT
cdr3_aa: CASSNQGSGSGELFF

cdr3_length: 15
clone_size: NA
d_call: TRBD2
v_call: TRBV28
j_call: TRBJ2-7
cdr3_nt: TGTGCCAGCAGGCAAATAGCGGGGGGGCCGGATGAGCAGTACTTC
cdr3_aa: CASRQIAGGPDEQYF

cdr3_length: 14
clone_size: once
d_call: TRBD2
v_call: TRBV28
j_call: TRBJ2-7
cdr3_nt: TGTGCCAGCAGCCCCATCTGGACTAGCCACGAGCAGTACTTC
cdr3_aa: CASSPIWTSHEQYF

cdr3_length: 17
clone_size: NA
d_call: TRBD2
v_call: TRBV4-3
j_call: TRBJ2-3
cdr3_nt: TGCGCCAGCAGCCAAGATTTCCAGCGGGGGGCAACAGATACGCAGTATTTT
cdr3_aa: CASSQDFQRGATDTQYF

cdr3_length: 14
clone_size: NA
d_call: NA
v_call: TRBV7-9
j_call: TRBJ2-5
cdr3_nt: TGTGCCAGCAGCCCCCAGAACAGACAAGAGACCCAGTACTTC
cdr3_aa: CASSPQNRQETQYF

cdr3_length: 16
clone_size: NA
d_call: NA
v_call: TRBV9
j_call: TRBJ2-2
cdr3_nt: TGTGCCAGCAGCGCTCCGACAGGGAGGGAGGCCGGGGAGCTGTTTTTT
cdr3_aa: CASSAPTGREAGELFF

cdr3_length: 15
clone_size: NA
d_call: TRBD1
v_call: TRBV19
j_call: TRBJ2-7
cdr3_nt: TGTGCCAGTAGTCCCCGACAGGGAAACTCCTACGAGCAGTACTTC
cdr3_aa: CASSPRQGNSYEQYF

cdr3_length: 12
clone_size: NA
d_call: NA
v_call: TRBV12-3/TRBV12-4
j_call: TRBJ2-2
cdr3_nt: TGTGCCAGCAGCCATGGCACCGGGGAGCTGTTTTTT
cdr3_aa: CASSHGTGELFF

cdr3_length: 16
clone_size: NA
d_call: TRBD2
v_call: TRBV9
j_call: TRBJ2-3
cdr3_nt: TGTGCCAGCAGCGTAGAGGGCGGGGGGTCCACAGATACGCAGTATTTT
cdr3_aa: CASSVEGGGSTDTQYF

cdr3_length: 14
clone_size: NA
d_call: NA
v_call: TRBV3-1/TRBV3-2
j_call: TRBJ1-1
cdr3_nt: TGTGCCAGCAGCCAGGGACGGTCATACACTGAAGCTTTCTTT
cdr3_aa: CASSQGRSYTEAFF

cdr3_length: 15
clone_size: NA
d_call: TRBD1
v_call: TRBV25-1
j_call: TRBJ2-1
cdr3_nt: TGTGCCAGCAGTGGCTCATGGTCCGGGACAGGGCAACTGTTCTTC
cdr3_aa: CASSGSWSGTGQLFF

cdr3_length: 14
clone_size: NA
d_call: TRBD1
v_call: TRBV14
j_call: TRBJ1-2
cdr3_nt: TGTGCCAGCAGTCCGGGACAGGAGGACTATGGCTACACCTTC
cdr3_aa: CASSPGQEDYGYTF

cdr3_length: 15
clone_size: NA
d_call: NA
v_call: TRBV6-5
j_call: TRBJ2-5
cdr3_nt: TGTGCCAGCAGTAGGGACCCCCGGTGGCAAGAGACCCAGTACTTC
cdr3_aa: CASSRDPRWQETQYF

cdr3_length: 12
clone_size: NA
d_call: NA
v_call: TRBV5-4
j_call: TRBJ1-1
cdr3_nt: TGTGCCAGCAGCTTGGGTCAGGGAAGGGCTTTCTTT
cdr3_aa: CASSLGQGRAFF

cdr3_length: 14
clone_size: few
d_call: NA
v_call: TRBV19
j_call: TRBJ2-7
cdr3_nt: TGTGCCAGTAGTATTGGTACGGGTTCCTACGAGCAGTACTTC
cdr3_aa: CASSIGTGSYEQYF

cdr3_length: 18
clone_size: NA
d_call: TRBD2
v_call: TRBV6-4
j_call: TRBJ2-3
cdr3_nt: TGTGCCAGCAGTGACACCGGACTAGCGGGGGGTCCGGCAGATACGCAGTATTTT
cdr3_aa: CASSDTGLAGGPADTQYF

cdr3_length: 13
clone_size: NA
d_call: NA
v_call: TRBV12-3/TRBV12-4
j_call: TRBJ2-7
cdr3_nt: TGTGCCAGCAGTGGGTCGGCCCCTTACGAGCAGTACTTC
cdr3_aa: CASSGSAPYEQYF

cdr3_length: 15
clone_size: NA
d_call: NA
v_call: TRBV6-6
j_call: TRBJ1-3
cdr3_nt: TGTGCCAGCAGTCCGGATACAGGAGGAGGAAACACCATATATTTT
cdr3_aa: CASSPDTGGGNTIYF

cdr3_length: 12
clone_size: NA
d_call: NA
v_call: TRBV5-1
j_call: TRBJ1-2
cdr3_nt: TGCGCCAGCAGTGCCGGGTCGTATGGCTACACCTTC
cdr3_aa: CASSAGSYGYTF

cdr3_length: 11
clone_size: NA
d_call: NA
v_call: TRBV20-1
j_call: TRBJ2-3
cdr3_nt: TGCAGTGCTTCAGAGACAGATACGCAGTATTTT
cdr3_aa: CSASETDTQYF

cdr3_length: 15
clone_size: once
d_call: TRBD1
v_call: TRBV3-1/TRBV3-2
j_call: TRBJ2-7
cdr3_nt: TGTGCCAGCAGCATAAAACAGGGGGATTATCACGAGCAGTACTTC
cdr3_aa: CASSIKQGDYHEQYF

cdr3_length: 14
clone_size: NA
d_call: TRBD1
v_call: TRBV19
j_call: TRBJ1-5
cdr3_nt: TGTGCCAGTAGTGTAGGGACAGTTAATCAGCCCCAGCATTTT
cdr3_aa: CASSVGTVNQPQHF

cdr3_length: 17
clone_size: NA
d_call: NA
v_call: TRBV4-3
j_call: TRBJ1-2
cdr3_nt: TGCGCCAGCAGCCACGTTGACACCAGGCACTCTAACTATGGCTACACCTTC
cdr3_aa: CASSHVDTRHSNYGYTF

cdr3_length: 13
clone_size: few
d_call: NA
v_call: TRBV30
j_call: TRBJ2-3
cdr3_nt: TGTGCCTGGAGGTACAGAAACACAGATACGCAGTATTTT
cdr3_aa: CAWRYRNTDTQYF

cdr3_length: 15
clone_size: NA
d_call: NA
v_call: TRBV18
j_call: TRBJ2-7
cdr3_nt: TGTGCCAGCTCATCGGCAGGGGGGGCGGGCCACGAGCAGTACTTC
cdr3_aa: CASSSAGGAGHEQYF

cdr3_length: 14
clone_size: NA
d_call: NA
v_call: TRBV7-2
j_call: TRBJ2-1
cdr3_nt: TGTGCCAGCAGCTTAGTGGGTGGGGTGGATGAGCAGTTCTTC
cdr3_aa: CASSLVGGVDEQFF

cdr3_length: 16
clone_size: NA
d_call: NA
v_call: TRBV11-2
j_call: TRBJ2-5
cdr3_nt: TGTGCCAGCAGCTCCTCCGGGTCGAGTCACCAAGAGACCCAGTACTTC
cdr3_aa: CASSSSGSSHQETQYF

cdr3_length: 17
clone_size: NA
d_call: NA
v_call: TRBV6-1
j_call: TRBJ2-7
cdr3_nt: TGTGCCAGCAGTGAATGGTTGTGGAGGACGTCCACCTACGAGCAGTACTTC
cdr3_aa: CASSEWLWRTSTYEQYF

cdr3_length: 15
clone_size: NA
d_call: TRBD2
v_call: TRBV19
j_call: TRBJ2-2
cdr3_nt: TGTGCCAGTTGGACTAGCGGGGGGATCGCCGGGGAGCTGTTTTTT
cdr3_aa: CASWTSGGIAGELFF

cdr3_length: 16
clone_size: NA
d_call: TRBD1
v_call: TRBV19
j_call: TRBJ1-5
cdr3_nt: TGTGCCAGTAGTCCCTTGACAGGGGCCTACAATCAGCCCCAGCATTTT
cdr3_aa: CASSPLTGAYNQPQHF

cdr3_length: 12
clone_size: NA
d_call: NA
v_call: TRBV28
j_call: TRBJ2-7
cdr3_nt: TGTGCCAGCAGTCAGGCCGTCTACGAGCAGTACTTC
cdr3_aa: CASSQAVYEQYF

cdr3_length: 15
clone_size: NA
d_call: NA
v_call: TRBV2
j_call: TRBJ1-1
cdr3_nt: TGTGCCAGCAGTGACTGGGGGCGTATGAACACTGAAGCTTTCTTT
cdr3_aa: CASSDWGRMNTEAFF

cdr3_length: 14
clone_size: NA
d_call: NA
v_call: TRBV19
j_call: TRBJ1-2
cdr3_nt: TGTGCCAGTAGTGTCGGACGGCTTAACTATGGCTACACCTTC
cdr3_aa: CASSVGRLNYGYTF

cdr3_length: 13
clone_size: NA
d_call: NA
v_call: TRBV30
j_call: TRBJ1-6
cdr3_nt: TGTGCCCGCTCCGAGGGGGTGGATTCACCCCTCCACTTT
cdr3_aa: CARSEGVDSPLHF

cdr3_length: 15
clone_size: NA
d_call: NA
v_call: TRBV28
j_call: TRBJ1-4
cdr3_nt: TGTGCCAGCAGTATAACGCAGGGGACTAATGAAAAACTGTTTTTT
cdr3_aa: CASSITQGTNEKLFF

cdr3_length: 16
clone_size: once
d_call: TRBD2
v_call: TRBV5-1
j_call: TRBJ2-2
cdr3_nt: TGCGCCAGCAGCTTGGTACCTAGCGGGGCAACCGGGGAGCTGTTTTTT
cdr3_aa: CASSLVPSGATGELFF